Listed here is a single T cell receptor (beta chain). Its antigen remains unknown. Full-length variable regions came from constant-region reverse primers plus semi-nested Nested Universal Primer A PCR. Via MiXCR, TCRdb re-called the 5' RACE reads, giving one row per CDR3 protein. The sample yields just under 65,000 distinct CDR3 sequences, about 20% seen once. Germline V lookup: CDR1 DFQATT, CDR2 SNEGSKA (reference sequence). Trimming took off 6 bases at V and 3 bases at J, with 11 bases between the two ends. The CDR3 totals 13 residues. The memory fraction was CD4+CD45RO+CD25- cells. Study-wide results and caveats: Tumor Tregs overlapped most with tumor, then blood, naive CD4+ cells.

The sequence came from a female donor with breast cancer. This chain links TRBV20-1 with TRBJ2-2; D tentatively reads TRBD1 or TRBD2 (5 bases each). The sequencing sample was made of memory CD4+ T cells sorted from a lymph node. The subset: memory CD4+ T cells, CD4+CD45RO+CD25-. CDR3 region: CSANGAYTGELFF. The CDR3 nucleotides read TGCAGTGCCAACGGGGCGTACACCGGGGAGCTGTTTTTT.